This T cell receptor beta chain was captured in a study of T cell changes during pregnancy in multiple sclerosis (dated by TCRdb to between 2019 and 2020). Regarding the research as a whole: The study examined how the T cell repertoire changed over the course of pregnancy in women with multiple sclerosis.

The library was built by means of the immunoSEQ multiplex PCR assay. The source is immuneACCESS, and TCRdb retained only in-frame sequences with V and J called. Part of the clones is not carried over; for the studies checked, unresolved V genes explain less than half of this, and the remainder is unexplained. The table for this sample lists tens of thousands of clones; 75% to 95% of them were counted only once. Under 0.95% of the sample is taken by the ten largest. As to this clone: Its antigen is still unknown. Base-call qualities are not available, and no considerably larger clone is one nucleotide away.

The CDR3 sequence holds 13 residues, the cysteine and phenylalanine included. The kept DNA is CDR3 alone, 39 bases in frame from the first base. Trimming at the junction amounts to 3 bases on V and 7 bases on J, and the germline ends lie 13 bases apart. As encoded in the germline V gene, CDR1 is SGHVS while CDR2 is FQNEAQ. This clonotype was obtained from a female donor with multiple sclerosis, enrolled in a pregnancy study. The chain uses TRBV7-8 and TRBJ2-7; matching of 6 bases hints at TRBD2 as the D gene. Sequencing was performed on peripheral blood, taken before pregnancy. The CDR3 loop reads CASSFPGGLEQYF. Here is the DNA: TGTGCCAGCAGCTTCCCCGGGGGTTTGGAGCAGTACTTC.